This T cell receptor beta chain comes out of a study of blood T cells in healthy people across ages. Study-wide points: A roughly linear age-dependent decrease characterized TCR beta diversity per million T cells. Conclusively comparing naive with antigen-experienced cells was impossible with unsorted PBMCs. Comparison with aged donors showed that long-lived donors had more naive CD4+ cells and higher diversity.

The V gene lost 0 bases and the J gene lost 8 bases, with 17 bases spanning the gap. Germline CDR1 reads SGDLS; CDR2 reads YYNGEE. This CDR3 contains 16 residues. A J-beta primer mix and a sample-barcoded 5' primer were used in a second PCR of about 6 to 12 cycles. TCRdb passed the 5' RACE reads through MiXCR, listing each CDR3 protein once. The sample contains approximately 730,000 distinct CDR3 sequences, less than 70% of which appear only once. A word on this clonotype: Its specificity is unknown.

The TCR originated in a man older than 75 in good health. J is TRBJ1-4 and V is TRBV9; D gene ambiguous. The sample was blood. DNA of the CDR3: TGTGCCAGCAGCGTAGATCAAGAGAATTTAGGCGAAAAACTGTTTTTT. This translates into CASSVDQENLGEKLFF.